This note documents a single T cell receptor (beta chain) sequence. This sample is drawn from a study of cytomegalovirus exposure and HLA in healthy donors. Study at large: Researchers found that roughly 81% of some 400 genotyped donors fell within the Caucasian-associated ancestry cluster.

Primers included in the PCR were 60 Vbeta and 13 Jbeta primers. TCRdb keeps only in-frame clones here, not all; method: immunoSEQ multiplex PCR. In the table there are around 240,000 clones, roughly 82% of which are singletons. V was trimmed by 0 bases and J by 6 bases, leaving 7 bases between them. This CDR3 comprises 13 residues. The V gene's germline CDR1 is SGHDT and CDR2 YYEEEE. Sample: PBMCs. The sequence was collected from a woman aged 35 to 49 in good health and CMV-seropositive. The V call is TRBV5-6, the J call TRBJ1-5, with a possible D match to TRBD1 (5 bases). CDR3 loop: CASSLAGGQPQHF. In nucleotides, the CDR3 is TGTGCCAGCAGCTTGGCCGGGGGTCAGCCCCAGCATTTT.